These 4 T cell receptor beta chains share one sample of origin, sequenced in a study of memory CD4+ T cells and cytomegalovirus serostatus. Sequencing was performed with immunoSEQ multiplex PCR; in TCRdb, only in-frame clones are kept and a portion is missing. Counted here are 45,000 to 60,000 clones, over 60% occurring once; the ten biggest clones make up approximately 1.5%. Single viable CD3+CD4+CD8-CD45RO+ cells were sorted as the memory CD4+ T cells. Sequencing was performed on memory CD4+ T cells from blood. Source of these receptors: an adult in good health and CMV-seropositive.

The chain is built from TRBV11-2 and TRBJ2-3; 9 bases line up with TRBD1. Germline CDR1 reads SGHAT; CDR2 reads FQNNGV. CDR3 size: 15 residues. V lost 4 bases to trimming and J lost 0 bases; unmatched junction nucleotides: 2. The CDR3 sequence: CASSSDRGSTDTQYF. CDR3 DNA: TGTGCCAGCAGCTCCGACAGGGGGAGCACAGATACGCAGTATTTT. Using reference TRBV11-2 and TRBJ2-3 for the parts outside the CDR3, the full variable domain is EAGVAQSPRYKIIEKRQSVAFWCNPISGHATLYWYQQILGQGPKLLIQFQNNGVVDDSQLPKDRFSAERLKGVDSTLKIQPAKLEDSAVYLCASSSDRGSTDTQYFGPGTRLTVL.

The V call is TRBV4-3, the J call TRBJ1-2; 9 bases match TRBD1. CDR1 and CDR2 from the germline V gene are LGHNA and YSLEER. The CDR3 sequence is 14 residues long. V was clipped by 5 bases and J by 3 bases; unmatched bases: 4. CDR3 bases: TGCGCCAGCAGCAAGGGACAGGGAGACTATGGCTACACCTTC. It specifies CASSKGQGDYGYTF.

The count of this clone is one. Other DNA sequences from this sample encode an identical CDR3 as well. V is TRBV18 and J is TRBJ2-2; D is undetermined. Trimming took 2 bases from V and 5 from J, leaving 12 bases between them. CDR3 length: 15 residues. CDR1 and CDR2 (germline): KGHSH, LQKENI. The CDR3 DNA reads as TGTGCCAGCTCACCAGCAGGCGCCCGAACCGGGGAGCTGTTTTTT. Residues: CASSPAGARTGELFF.

CDR3 bases: TGTGCCAGCAAAACGGGACAGGGCTACGAGCAGTACTTC. Residues: CASKTGQGYEQYF. This chain connects TRBV2 to TRBJ2-7, with 9 bases identical to TRBD1. This CDR3 spans 13 amino acids. Trimming removed 7 bases from V and 3 bases from J; junction bases left unmatched: 4. Germline V gene sequence: CDR1 SNHLY, CDR2 FYNNEI.